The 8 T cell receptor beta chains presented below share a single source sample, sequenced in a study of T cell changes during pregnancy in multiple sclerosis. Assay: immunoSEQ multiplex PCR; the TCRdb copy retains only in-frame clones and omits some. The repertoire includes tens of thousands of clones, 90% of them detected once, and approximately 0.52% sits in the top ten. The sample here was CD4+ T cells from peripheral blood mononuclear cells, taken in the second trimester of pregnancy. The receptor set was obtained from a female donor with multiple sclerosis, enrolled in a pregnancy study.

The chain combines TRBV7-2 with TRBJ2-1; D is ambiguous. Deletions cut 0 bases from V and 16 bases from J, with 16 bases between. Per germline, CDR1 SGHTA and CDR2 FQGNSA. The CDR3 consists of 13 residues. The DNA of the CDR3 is TGTGCCAGCAGCTTAGCCACAGCAAGTATATACTTCTTC. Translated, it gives CASSLATASIYFF. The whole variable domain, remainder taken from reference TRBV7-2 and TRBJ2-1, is GAGVSQSPSNKVTEKGKDVELRCDPISGHTALYWYRQSLGQGLEFLIYFQGNSAPDKSGLPSDRFSAERTGGSVSTLTIQRTQQEDSAVYLCASSLATASIYFFGPGTRLTVL.

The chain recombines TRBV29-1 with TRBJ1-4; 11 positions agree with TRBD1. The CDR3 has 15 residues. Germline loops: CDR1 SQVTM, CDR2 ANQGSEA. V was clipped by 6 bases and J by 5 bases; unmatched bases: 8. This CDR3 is CSVGERTGGNEKLFF. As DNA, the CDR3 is TGCAGCGTGGGAGAAAGGACAGGGGGCAATGAAAAACTGTTTTTT. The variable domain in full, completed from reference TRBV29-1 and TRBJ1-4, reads SAVISQKPSRDICQRGTSLTIQCQVDSQVTMMFWYRQQPGQSLTLIATANQGSEATYESGFVIDKFPISRPNLTFSTLTVSNMSPEDSSIYLCSVGERTGGNEKLFFGSGTQLSVL.

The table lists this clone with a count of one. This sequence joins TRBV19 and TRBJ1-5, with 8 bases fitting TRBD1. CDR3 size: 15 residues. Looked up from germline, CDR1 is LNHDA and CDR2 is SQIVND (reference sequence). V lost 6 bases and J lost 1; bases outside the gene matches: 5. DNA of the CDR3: TGTGCCAGTAGAATAACAGGGGGGAGCAATCAGCCCCAGCATTTT. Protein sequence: CASRITGGSNQPQHF.

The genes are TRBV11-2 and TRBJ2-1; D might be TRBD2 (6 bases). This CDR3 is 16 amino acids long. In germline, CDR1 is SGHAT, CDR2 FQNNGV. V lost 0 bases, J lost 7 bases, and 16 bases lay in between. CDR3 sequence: CASSLEGFGGINEQFF. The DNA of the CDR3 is TGTGCCAGCAGCTTAGAGGGCTTCGGCGGGATTAATGAGCAGTTCTTC. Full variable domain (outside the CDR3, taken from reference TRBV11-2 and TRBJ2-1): EAGVAQSPRYKIIEKRQSVAFWCNPISGHATLYWYQQILGQGPKLLIQFQNNGVVDDSQLPKDRFSAERLKGVDSTLKIQPAKLEDSAVYLCASSLEGFGGINEQFFGPGTRLTVL.

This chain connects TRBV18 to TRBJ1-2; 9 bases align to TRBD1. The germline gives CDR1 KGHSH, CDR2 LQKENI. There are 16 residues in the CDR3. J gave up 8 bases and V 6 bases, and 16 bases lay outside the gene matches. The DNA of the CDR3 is TGTGCCAGCTCGTCTAGAGAGGAGGGACAGGGAGGCGGCTACACCTTC. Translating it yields CASSSREEGQGGGYTF.

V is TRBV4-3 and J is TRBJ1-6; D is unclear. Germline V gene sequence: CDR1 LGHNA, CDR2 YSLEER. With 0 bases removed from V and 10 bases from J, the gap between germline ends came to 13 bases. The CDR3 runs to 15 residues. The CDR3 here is CASSQDRSSGSPLHF. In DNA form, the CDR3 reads TGCGCCAGCAGCCAAGACAGATCATCAGGCTCACCCCTCCACTTT.

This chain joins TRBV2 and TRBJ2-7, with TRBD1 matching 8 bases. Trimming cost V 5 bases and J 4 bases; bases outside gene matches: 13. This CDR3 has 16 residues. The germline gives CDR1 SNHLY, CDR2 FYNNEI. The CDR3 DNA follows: TGTGCCAGCAGTCGAAGGCAGGGGGCAGCGGCGTACGAGCAGTACTTC. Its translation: CASSRRQGAAAYEQYF.

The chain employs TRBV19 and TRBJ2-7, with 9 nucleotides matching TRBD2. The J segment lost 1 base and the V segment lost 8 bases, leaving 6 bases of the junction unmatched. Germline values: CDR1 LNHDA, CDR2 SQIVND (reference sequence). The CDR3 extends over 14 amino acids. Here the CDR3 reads CASRKAGGSYEQYF. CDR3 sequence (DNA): TGTGCCAGTCGTAAAGCGGGAGGTTCCTACGAGCAGTACTTC. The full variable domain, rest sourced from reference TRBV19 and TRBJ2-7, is DGGITQSPKYLFRKEGQNVTLSCEQNLNHDAMYWYRQDPGQGLRLIYYSQIVNDFQKGDIAEGYSVSREKKESFPLTVTSAQKNPTAFYLCASRKAGGSYEQYFGPGTRLTVT.